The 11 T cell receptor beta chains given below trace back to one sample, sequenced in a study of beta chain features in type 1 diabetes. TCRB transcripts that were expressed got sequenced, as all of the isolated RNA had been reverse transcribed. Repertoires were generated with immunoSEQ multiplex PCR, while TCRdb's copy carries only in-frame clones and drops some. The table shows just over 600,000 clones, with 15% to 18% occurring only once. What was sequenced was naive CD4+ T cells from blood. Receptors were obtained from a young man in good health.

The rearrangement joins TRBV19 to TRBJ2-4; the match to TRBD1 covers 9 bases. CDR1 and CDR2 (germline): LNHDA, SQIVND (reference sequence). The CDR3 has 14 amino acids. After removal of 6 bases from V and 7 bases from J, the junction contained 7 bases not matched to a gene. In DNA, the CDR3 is TGTGCCAGTAGGTCCATCGGGACAGGGAACATTCAGTACTTC. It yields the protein CASRSIGTGNIQYF.

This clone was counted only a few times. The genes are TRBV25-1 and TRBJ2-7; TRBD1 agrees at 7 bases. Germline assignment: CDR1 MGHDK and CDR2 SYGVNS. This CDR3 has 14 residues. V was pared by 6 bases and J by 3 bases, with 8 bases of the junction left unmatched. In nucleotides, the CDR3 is TGTGCCAGCAGCAAAGGGACAGCTTTCTACGAGCAGTACTTC. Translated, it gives CASSKGTAFYEQYF.

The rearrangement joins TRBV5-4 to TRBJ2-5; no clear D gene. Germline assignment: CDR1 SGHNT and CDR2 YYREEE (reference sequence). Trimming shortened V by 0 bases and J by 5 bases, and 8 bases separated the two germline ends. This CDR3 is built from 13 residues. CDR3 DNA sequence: TGTGCCAGCAGCTTGGGGGATGGGGAGACCCAGTACTTC. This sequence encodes CASSLGDGETQYF.

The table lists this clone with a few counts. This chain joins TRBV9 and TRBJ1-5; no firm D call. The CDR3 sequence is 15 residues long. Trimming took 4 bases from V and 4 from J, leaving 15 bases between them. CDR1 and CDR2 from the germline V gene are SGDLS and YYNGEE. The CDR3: CASSPSDGRNQPQHF. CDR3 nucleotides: TGTGCCAGCAGCCCTAGTGACGGAAGAAATCAGCCCCAGCATTTT.

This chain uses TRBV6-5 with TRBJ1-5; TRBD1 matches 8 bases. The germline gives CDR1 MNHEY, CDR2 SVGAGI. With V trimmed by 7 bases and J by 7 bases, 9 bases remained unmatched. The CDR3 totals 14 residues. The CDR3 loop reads CASTKEQGDQPQHF. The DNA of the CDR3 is TGTGCCAGCACAAAGGAACAGGGGGACCAGCCCCAGCATTTT.

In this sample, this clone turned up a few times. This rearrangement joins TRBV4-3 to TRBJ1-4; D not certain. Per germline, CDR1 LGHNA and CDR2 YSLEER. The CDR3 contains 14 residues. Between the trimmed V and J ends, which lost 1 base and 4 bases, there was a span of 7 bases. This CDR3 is CASSQGGDNEKLFF. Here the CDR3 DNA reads TGCGCCAGCAGCCAAGGGGGAGATAATGAAAAACTGTTTTTT.

The CDR3 region is CASSRLAGGPETQYF. CDR3 nucleotides: TGCGCCAGCAGCCGACTAGCGGGGGGTCCGGAGACCCAGTACTTC. The V gene is TRBV4-3, the J gene TRBJ2-5; 13 nucleotides line up with TRBD2. The CDR3 runs 15 residues. CDR1 is LGHNA and CDR2 is YSLEER in the germline V gene. V dropped 4 bases and J dropped 5; count of bases not matched to a gene: 4.

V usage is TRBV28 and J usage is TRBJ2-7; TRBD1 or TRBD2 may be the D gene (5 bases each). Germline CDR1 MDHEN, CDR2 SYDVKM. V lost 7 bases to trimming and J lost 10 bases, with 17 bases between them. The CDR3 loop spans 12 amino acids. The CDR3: CASTRDLAVQYF. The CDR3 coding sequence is TGTGCCAGCACCCGGGACCTCGCTGTTCAGTACTTC.

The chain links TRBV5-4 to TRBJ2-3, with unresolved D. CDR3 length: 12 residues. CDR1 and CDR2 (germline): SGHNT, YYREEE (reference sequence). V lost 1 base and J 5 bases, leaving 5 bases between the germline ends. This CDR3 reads CASSLLGDTQYF. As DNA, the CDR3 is TGTGCCAGCAGCTTGCTGGGAGATACGCAGTATTTT.

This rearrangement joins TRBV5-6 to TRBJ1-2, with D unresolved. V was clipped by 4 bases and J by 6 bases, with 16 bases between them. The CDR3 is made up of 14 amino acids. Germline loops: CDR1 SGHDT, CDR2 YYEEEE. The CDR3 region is CASSPLFKRDGYTF. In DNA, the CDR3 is TGTGCCAGCAGCCCCCTTTTTAAGAGGGATGGCTACACCTTC.

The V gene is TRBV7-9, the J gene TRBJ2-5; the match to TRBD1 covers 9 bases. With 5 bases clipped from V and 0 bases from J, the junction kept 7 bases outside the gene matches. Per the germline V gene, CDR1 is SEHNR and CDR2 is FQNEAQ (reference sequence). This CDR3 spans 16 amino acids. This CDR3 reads CASSPRQGGYQETQYF. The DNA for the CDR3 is TGTGCCAGCAGCCCGCGACAGGGGGGCTACCAAGAGACCCAGTACTTC.